These 15 T cell receptor beta chains originate from one sample sequenced in a study of regulatory T cells in long-lasting Graves disease. Indicated time point: newly diagnosed GD, antithyroid drugs for less than 3 months. The TCR library was prepared using RNA isolated from PBMCs. Arm-PCR with iRepertoire HTBI primers amplified the CDR3 regions for these TCR beta libraries. TCRdb reprocessed the multiplex PCR reads with MiXCR, giving one entry per CDR3 protein. The table includes approximately 360,000 distinct CDR3 sequences, roughly 10% detected once. This sample was shared with a second study, whose subject was T cells in Graves' hyperthyroidism and ophthalmopathy.

The specimen comprised peripheral blood mononuclear cells (PBMCs), sampled at new diagnosis, from a patient treated with antithyroid drugs. All receptors derive from a woman under 30 with Graves disease.

This clonotype appeared many times. This chain joins TRBV4-3 and TRBJ2-3; 7 positions match TRBD2. The CDR3 runs 17 residues. Germline lookup yields CDR1 LGHNA and CDR2 YSLEER. V shed 3 bases and J 2 bases; nucleotides not matched to a gene: 11. In DNA form, the CDR3 reads TGCGCCAGCAGCCACTCAACCGGGACTACACTCACAGATACGCAGTATTTT. This sequence encodes CASSHSTGTTLTDTQYF.

The J gene is TRBJ1-2, the V gene TRBV10-3, with D possibly matching TRBD1 (5 bases). The germline CDR1 and CDR2 sequences are ENHRY and SYGVKD. The CDR3 covers 14 residues. Trimming removed 6 bases from V and 0 bases from J, with 11 bases in between. CDR3 amino acids: CAISRTRSNYGYTF. The CDR3 DNA reads as TGTGCCATCAGCCGGACACGATCTAACTATGGCTACACCTTC.

This chain joins TRBV7-9 and TRBJ2-5; 8 positions agree with TRBD1. The ends lost 0 bases at V and 4 bases at J; junction bases unmatched: 4. Germline loops: CDR1 SEHNR, CDR2 FQNEAQ (reference sequence). CDR3 length equals 15 residues. CDR3 region: CASSLAPGQVETQYF. In DNA form, the CDR3 reads TGTGCCAGCAGCTTAGCGCCGGGACAGGTAGAGACCCAGTACTTC.

The rearrangement uses TRBV13 and TRBJ2-5, with a tentative D call TRBD1 (5 bases). CDR1 PRHDT and CDR2 FYEKMQ come from the germline V gene (reference sequence). V was clipped by 5 bases and J by 1 base, with 14 bases between them. This CDR3 region has 15 residues. CDR3 coding DNA: TGTGCCAGCAGCCCCTTACAGGCTCCCCAAGAGACCCAGTACTTC. It translates to CASSPLQAPQETQYF.

In its sample, this clonotype was seen a few times. Being one base from a much bigger clone, this may be a read error. The chain's CDR3 is CATGQGTGVGEQYV. The CDR3 DNA reads TGTGCCACCGGACAGGGAACGGGAGTGGGGGAGCAGTACGTC. V and J are TRBV6-2 or TRBV6-3 and TRBJ2-7; TRBD1 matches 8 bases. With 10 bases clipped from V and 7 bases from J, the junction kept 15 bases outside the gene matches. There are 14 residues in the CDR3. In germline, CDR1 is MNHEY, CDR2 SVGEGT.

The sample holds many counts of this clonotype. V is TRBV5-1 and J is TRBJ2-2, with TRBD1 as a possible D gene (5 bases). Germline lookup yields CDR1 SGHRS and CDR2 YFSETQ. This CDR3 spans 15 amino acids. V was trimmed by 2 bases and J by 3 bases, leaving 11 bases between them. The CDR3 nucleotides read TGCGCCAGCAGCTTCTCCAGGGTAGACACCGGGGAGCTGTTTTTT. As protein: CASSFSRVDTGELFF.

The chain uses TRBV19 and TRBJ2-1, with TRBD2 identical over 9 bases. Trimming at V came to 2 bases and at J to 1 base, leaving 18 bases not matched to a gene. This CDR3 has 21 amino acids. In germline, CDR1 is LNHDA, CDR2 SQIVND (reference sequence). The CDR3, as DNA: TGTGCCAGTAGTATAAGGGGATACAGCGGGAGGACCCGCCTTTCCTACAATGAGCAGTTCTTC. It specifies CASSIRGYSGRTRLSYNEQFF.

The chain recombines TRBV7-3 with TRBJ2-6; the D is unclear. Germline V gene sequence: CDR1 SGHTA, CDR2 FQGTGA. The CDR3 extends over 19 amino acids. The ends were cut back, 5 bases at V and 0 bases at J, with 20 bases in the middle. The CDR3 nucleotides read TGTGCCAGCAGCCCAAAGGGCCCCCTCAAGAGCTCTGGGGCCAACGTCCTGACTTTC. Residues: CASSPKGPLKSSGANVLTF.

In its sample, this clonotype was seen many times. This chain uses TRBV12-3 or TRBV12-4 with TRBJ2-1; 12 nucleotides agree with TRBD2. V lost 6 bases and J lost 5; bases outside the gene matches: 8. This CDR3 region has 16 residues. CDR3 in amino acids: CASSPRLAGDHNEQFF. CDR3 nucleotides: TGTGCCAGCAGCCCAAGACTAGCGGGAGACCACAATGAGCAGTTCTTC.

The J gene is TRBJ1-2, the V gene TRBV9; maybe TRBD1 (5 bases). V was trimmed by 2 bases and J by 8 bases, leaving 16 bases between them. Germline-derived CDR1 and CDR2 are SGDLS and YYNGEE. The CDR3 covers 14 residues. The CDR3 DNA follows: TGTGCCAGCAGCGTCGGGGGGAGTGCTGCGGGCTACACCTTC. It translates to CASSVGGSAAGYTF. The variable domain in full, completed from reference TRBV9 and TRBJ1-2, reads DSGVTQTPKHLITATGQRVTLRCSPRSGDLSVYWYQQSLDQGLQFLIQYYNGEERAKGNILERFSAQQFPDLHSELNLSSLELGDSALYFCASSVGGSAAGYTFGSGTRLTVV.

This clonotype was counted only a few times. V usage is TRBV30 and J usage is TRBJ1-2; 7 bases are shared with TRBD1. Germline CDR1 GTSNPN, CDR2 SVGIG (reference sequence). The length of the CDR3 is 15 residues. V shed 8 bases, J shed 4 bases, and the junction held 16 bases outside the gene matches. This CDR3 reads CARAPLMTGRYGYTF. The CDR3 bases are TGTGCCCGGGCCCCTCTAATGACAGGGCGCTATGGCTACACCTTC.

This clonotype was picked up many times. V usage is TRBV5-1 and J usage is TRBJ1-3, with D perhaps matching TRBD1 (6 bases). With 4 bases removed from V and 2 bases from J, the gap between germline ends came to 10 bases. Germline CDR1 and CDR2: SGHRS and YFSETQ. This CDR3 comprises 14 residues. The CDR3 here is CASSTGYTGNTIYF. DNA for the CDR3: TGCGCCAGCAGCACAGGGTATACTGGAAACACCATATATTTT.

The sample holds many counts of this clonotype. The chain employs TRBV7-8 and TRBJ2-5, with 7 bases aligning to TRBD2. This CDR3 has 16 amino acids. From germline, CDR1 is SGHVS and CDR2 FQNEAQ. V gave up 4 bases and J gave up 5 bases; unmatched junction bases: 13. The CDR3 here is CASSSGLGGPEETQYF. CDR3 nucleotides: TGTGCCAGCAGCTCAGGTTTGGGAGGGCCGGAGGAGACCCAGTACTTC.

The table lists this clonotype with many counts. This chain uses TRBV30 with TRBJ2-1, with 12 bases identical to TRBD2. From germline, CDR1 is GTSNPN and CDR2 SVGIG (reference sequence). After removal of 5 bases from V and 8 bases from J, the junction contained 10 bases not matched to a gene. The CDR3 is made up of 15 amino acids. This CDR3 is CAWDRTSGTVYEQFF. The CDR3, as DNA: TGTGCCTGGGACCGGACTAGCGGGACCGTCTATGAGCAGTTCTTC.

As for this clonotype: Compared with germline, one end of the junction differs, possibly owing to a read error. The gene calls are TRBV20-1 and TRBJ1-3, with a tentative D call TRBD1 (5 bases). The germline gives CDR1 DFQATT, CDR2 SNEGSKA (reference sequence). The length of the CDR3 is 15 residues. The CDR3, as DNA: TGCAGTGCTACGGTATTACAGGTCTCTGGAACCACCATATATTTT. Protein: CSATVLQVSGTTIYF.